This T cell receptor beta chain was identified during a study of OX40 agonist ivuxolimab in advanced cancers. About the research overall: A history of anti-PD-1, anti-PD-L1 or anti-CTLA-4 therapy was acceptable, and roughly 40% had some. Partial responses were recorded for three patients, including one with hepatocellular carcinoma and two with cutaneous melanoma.

For this clone: Its antigen is still unknown.

The cohort excluded patients with autoimmune disease history or systemic immunosuppression. The study, taken as a whole, reports: Patients with a partial response at 0.1-3.0 mg/kg had among the lowest clonal expansion.

Germline lookup yields CDR1 SGHAT and CDR2 FQNNGV. The CDR3 runs 15 residues. Trimming removed 5 bases from V and 8 bases from J, with 21 bases in between. Libraries were prepared by immunoSEQ multiplex PCR; TCRdb keeps only in-frame clonotypes and omits some of them. The sample has 40,000 to 45,000 clones; around 80% are singletons. The J gene is TRBJ1-2, the V gene TRBV11-2; perhaps TRBD1 as D (5 bases). The TCR comes from an adult with an advanced solid tumor such as melanoma, head and neck, liver or kidney cancer. This specimen consisted of CD4+ or CD8+ T cells sorted from blood, obtained in a trial of the OX40 agonist ivuxolimab. CDR3 protein: CASSLSSASGSGYTF. The DNA for the CDR3 is TGTGCCAGCAGCCTTAGCAGCGCCTCAGGGTCGGGCTACACCTTC.